This is a list of T cell receptor beta chains from one sample in a study of vaccination and CD4 T cells after COVID-19. TCRdb processed the PCR reads anew with MiXCR; each CDR3 protein has one entry. This table has about 18,000 distinct CDR3 sequences, approximately 62% appearing once. Specimen: CD4+ T cells from blood, collected after SARS-CoV-2 vaccination. The receptors derive from a human donor who had recovered from COVID-19. Each CDR3 is given with its conserved first and last residue. Each record gives: clone size, J gene, D gene, V gene, CDR3 DNA, CDR3 protein. The D gene is left open where the match is weak. The listing skips clone size in some rows; elsewhere it reads once, few, many or a size class.

NA,TRBJ1-6,NA,TRBV7-2,TGTGCCAGCAGCTTAGTACGTTCGGGCAGGGGAACGGGTAATTCACCCCTCCACTTT,CASSLVRSGRGTGNSPLHF
few,TRBJ2-2,NA,TRBV6-1,TGTGCCAGCGGGCGGGTCGGGGAGCTGTTTTTT,CASGRVGELFF
NA,TRBJ1-4,TRBD1,TRBV6-1,TGTGCCAGCAGGGAGCCGGGACAGGGGGACGAAAAACTGTTTTTT,CASREPGQGDEKLFF
NA,TRBJ1-5,NA,TRBV6-5,TGTGCCAGCAGTTACGGCGCGGTCGGGCAGCCCCAGCATTTT,CASSYGAVGQPQHF
NA,TRBJ2-5,NA,TRBV7-2,TGTGCCAGCAGCTTAGGGGCACGGGAGACCCAGTACTTC,CASSLGARETQYF
NA,TRBJ1-1,TRBD1,TRBV14,TGTGCCAGCAGCACTTGGGGACAGGGGAACACTGAAGCTTTCTTT,CASSTWGQGNTEAFF
NA,TRBJ1-4,TRBD1,TRBV7-6,TGTGCCAGCAGTTTGGACAGGGCCGCTAATGAAAAACTGTTTTTT,CASSLDRAANEKLFF
NA,TRBJ1-1,NA,TRBV29-1,TGCAGCGCATGGACTCGTCGGGACGCTGAAGCTTTCTTT,CSAWTRRDAEAFF
NA,TRBJ2-6,NA,TRBV6-1,TGTGCCAGCAGCAACCCAAGGTCGTTTCGAGGATCCGGGGCCAACGTCCTGACTTTC,CASSNPRSFRGSGANVLTF
NA,TRBJ2-5,TRBD1,TRBV12-3/TRBV12-4,TGTGCCAGCAGACGGACAGGGGGCGAGACCCAGTACTTC,CASRRTGGETQYF
once,TRBJ2-2,NA,TRBV6-1,TGTGCCAGCAGCGGCCCGAAAACCGGGCTAGCCCTCACCGGGGAGCTGTTTTTT,CASSGPKTGLALTGELFF
NA,TRBJ2-5,TRBD2,TRBV20-1,TGCAGTGCTGGCAGTGGGAGCGGGGGCCAAGAGACCCAGTACTTC,CSAGSGSGGQETQYF
few,TRBJ1-2,TRBD1,TRBV20-1,TGCAGTGCTCGATTAAGACAGGGGGCCTATGGCTACACCTTC,CSARLRQGAYGYTF
NA,TRBJ1-2,TRBD1,TRBV6-2/TRBV6-3,TGTGCCAGCAGAGGCCGACAGGGGACTGGCTACACCTTC,CASRGRQGTGYTF
NA,TRBJ1-1,NA,TRBV7-2,TGTGCCAGCAGCTCCGTAGGCATGAACACTGAAGCTTTCTTT,CASSSVGMNTEAFF
few,TRBJ2-3,NA,TRBV5-4,TGTGCCAGCAGCCCTCCTCGCAGTATAGATACGCAGTATTTT,CASSPPRSIDTQYF
NA,TRBJ1-6,TRBD1,TRBV19,TGTGCCAGTAGTGACAGGGTTAATTCACCCCTCCACTTT,CASSDRVNSPLHF
NA,TRBJ2-4,NA,TRBV5-4,TGTGCCAGCAGCCCCGGGGGTGGTCTAGCCAAAAACATTCAGTACTTC,CASSPGGGLAKNIQYF
NA,TRBJ1-1,NA,TRBV20-1,TGCAGTGCTACAAGACGGGTGAACACTGAAGCTTTCTTT,CSATRRVNTEAFF
NA,TRBJ2-2,NA,TRBV7-3,TGTGCCAGCAGCTTATTCGGCGGAGGGGACACCGGGGAGCTGTTTTTT,CASSLFGGGDTGELFF
few,TRBJ1-1,NA,TRBV6-1,TGTGCCAGCAGGAGGGACGGGGAGACTGAAGCTTTCTTT,CASRRDGETEAFF
NA,TRBJ2-6,TRBD1,TRBV24-1,TGTGCCACCAGTGACCCCCGGACAGGCTCTGGGGCCAACGTCCTGACTTTC,CATSDPRTGSGANVLTF
NA,TRBJ2-5,TRBD2,TRBV20-1,TGCAGTGCCCGATCTAGCGGGAGTGTGGAGACCCAGTACTTC,CSARSSGSVETQYF
few,TRBJ2-5,NA,TRBV24-1,TGTGCCACCAGCCAGTCGGGTGTGACCCAGTACTTC,CATSQSGVTQYF
NA,TRBJ1-5,NA,TRBV28,TGTGCCAGCAGTTTCCCAGAGTCCTATCAGCCCCAGCATTTT,CASSFPESYQPQHF
NA,TRBJ2-7,NA,TRBV5-8,TGTGCCAGCAGCCCCACCCGACTGTCCAAGATTTCGGGCGAGCAGTACTTC,CASSPTRLSKISGEQYF
few,TRBJ1-1,NA,TRBV7-9,TGTGCCAGCAGCTTAACCGGGACACAGAACACTGAAGCTTTCTTT,CASSLTGTQNTEAFF
NA,TRBJ2-7,TRBD2,TRBV5-5,TGTGCCAGCAGCTCCCAGACTAGCGTCGGTTACGAGCAGTACTTC,CASSSQTSVGYEQYF
NA,TRBJ1-5,NA,TRBV4-2,TGTGCCAGCAGCCAACAAGCGGGAACTCATAGCAATCAGCCCCAGCATTTT,CASSQQAGTHSNQPQHF
NA,TRBJ2-3,TRBD2,TRBV20-1,TGCAGTGCTACCGGACTAGCGGCCACAGATACGCAGTATTTT,CSATGLAATDTQYF
NA,TRBJ2-1,TRBD2,TRBV27,TGTGCCAGCAGACTACTAGCGGGAGAGGGCAATGAGCAGTTCTTC,CASRLLAGEGNEQFF
NA,TRBJ1-6,TRBD1,TRBV7-8,TGTGCCAGCAGCTTGGTAGTGGGGACAGGGGATTCACCCCTCCACTTT,CASSLVVGTGDSPLHF
NA,TRBJ2-1,NA,TRBV10-2,TGCGCCAGCAGTGAGCTAGATCGGGTTGGTGAGCAGTTCTTC,CASSELDRVGEQFF
few,TRBJ2-5,NA,TRBV20-1,TGCAGTGCTAGAGGACCCAACCAAGAGACCCAGTACTTC,CSARGPNQETQYF
NA,TRBJ2-1,NA,TRBV7-9,TGTGCCAGCCAGGTCTTCGGGCATGAGCAGTTCTTC,CASQVFGHEQFF
NA,TRBJ1-2,TRBD1,TRBV27,TGTGCCAGCAGTTCCGCATGGGACAGTTCCTATGGCTACACCTTC,CASSSAWDSSYGYTF
NA,TRBJ2-7,NA,TRBV7-2,TGTGCCAGCAGCTTAGATGGAGCGGGCCTCTACGAGCAGTACTTC,CASSLDGAGLYEQYF
NA,TRBJ1-3,NA,TRBV7-8,TGTGCCAGCAGCGACCAGGGTATATCTGGAAACACCATATATTTT,CASSDQGISGNTIYF
NA,TRBJ1-5,TRBD1,TRBV28,TGTGCCAGCAGAAAGGACAGGGTTCAGCCCCAGCATTTT,CASRKDRVQPQHF
NA,TRBJ2-1,TRBD2,TRBV20-1,TGCAGTGCTAGAGGCGCTAGCGGGGAGGGCCAGTTCTTC,CSARGASGEGQFF
few,TRBJ1-1,TRBD1,TRBV6-5,TGTGCCAGCAGTTCCCTGCCGGGACAGGGGAATACTGAAGCTTTCTTT,CASSSLPGQGNTEAFF
NA,TRBJ1-1,TRBD1,TRBV5-1,TGCGCCAGCAGCTTTCTTATTTGGTACGGACAGGGAATCGTGGGGACTGAAGCTTTCTTT,CASSFLIWYGQGIVGTEAFF
NA,TRBJ2-5,TRBD2,TRBV7-2,TGTGCCAGCAGCGCACTTAGCGGGAGACGGCAGACCCAGTACTTC,CASSALSGRRQTQYF
NA,TRBJ2-1,NA,TRBV2,TGTGCCAGCAGAGACAGCATGAGCTCCTACAATGAGCAGTTCTTC,CASRDSMSSYNEQFF
NA,TRBJ2-1,TRBD2,TRBV10-3,TGTGCCACCTCCGGGACTAGCGGGAGGGCAGTTGAGCAGTTCTTC,CATSGTSGRAVEQFF
once,TRBJ2-1,NA,TRBV20-1,TGCAGTGCTAGCCGTGATAATAATGAGCAGTTCTTC,CSASRDNNEQFF
NA,TRBJ2-1,TRBD2,TRBV20-1,TGCAGTGCTAGATCGACTAGCGGGGCCTACAATGAGCAGTTCTTC,CSARSTSGAYNEQFF
NA,TRBJ2-7,NA,TRBV6-2/TRBV6-3,TGTGCCAGCAACATGAACAGGGCTTACGAGCAGTACTTC,CASNMNRAYEQYF